What follows are 16 T cell receptor beta chains derived from one specimen sequenced in a study of OX40 agonist ivuxolimab in advanced cancers. The repertoire was sequenced with immunoSEQ multiplex PCR; TCRdb's copy has only in-frame clones and lacks some. The sample lists approximately 90,000 clones; about 90% were seen once. The input for sequencing was CD4+ or CD8+ T cells sorted from blood, taken in a trial of the OX40 agonist ivuxolimab. Receptors were obtained from an adult with an advanced solid tumor such as melanoma, head and neck, liver or kidney cancer.

The rearrangement joins TRBV9 to TRBJ2-7, with 9 bases identical to TRBD1. The germline V gene encodes CDR1 SGDLS and CDR2 YYNGEE. CDR3 length: 15 amino acids. V lost 2 bases and J lost 6; bases outside the gene matches: 9. The CDR3 reads CASSVGDRDYVEQYF. The CDR3 bases are TGTGCCAGCAGCGTTGGGGACAGGGACTACGTCGAGCAGTACTTC.

This clone is classed as medium-sized. At one of its ends the junction is not consistent with the germline gene, which may arise from a read error. The chain recombines TRBV2 with TRBJ2-1; D may be TRBD2 (5 bases). The V gene's germline CDR1 is SNHLY and CDR2 FYNNEI. This CDR3 spans 12 amino acids. CDR3 protein: CASREGGIRLFF. Written as DNA, the CDR3 is TGTGCCAGCAGGGAAGGAGGAATCCGGCTGTTCTTC.

V is TRBV15 and J is TRBJ1-4, with 7 nucleotides matching TRBD1. V lost 4 bases to trimming and J lost 3 bases; unmatched junction nucleotides: 5. From germline, CDR1 is LNHNV and CDR2 YYDKDF (reference sequence). CDR3 length: 15 residues. As DNA, the CDR3 is TGTGCCACCAGCACCCACAGGGGCCCTAATGAAAAACTGTTTTTT. It translates to CATSTHRGPNEKLFF. Filled out from reference TRBV15 and TRBJ1-4, the complete variable domain reads DAMVIQNPRYQVTQFGKPVTLSCSQTLNHNVMYWYQQKSSQAPKLLFHYYDKDFNNEADTPDNFQSRRPNTSFCFLDIRSPGLGDTAMYLCATSTHRGPNEKLFFGSGTQLSVL.

The chain combines TRBV7-9 with TRBJ1-1; D might be TRBD1 (5 bases). Germline V gene sequence: CDR1 SEHNR, CDR2 FQNEAQ (reference sequence). This CDR3 has 16 amino acids. Trimming took 4 bases from V and 0 from J, leaving 15 bases between them. This CDR3 is CASSSLDRPLNTEAFF. The CDR3 region has the DNA TGTGCCAGCAGCTCGCTCGACAGACCCCTGAACACTGAAGCTTTCTTT.

The gene calls are TRBV25-1 and TRBJ2-7; no clear D gene. The CDR3 consists of 15 residues. V was trimmed by 5 bases and J by 4 bases, leaving 18 bases between them. The germline gives CDR1 MGHDK, CDR2 SYGVNS. The CDR3, as DNA: TGTGCCAGCAGTCTCGGGTCTCCGAGAGTGTACGAGCAGTACTTC. Translating gives CASSLGSPRVYEQYF.

This clone came up once. The CDR3 sequence is CATSRGRTGGSGGYTF. The CDR3 DNA sequence: TGTGCCACCAGCAGAGGCCGGACAGGGGGCTCTGGTGGCTACACCTTC. The genes are TRBV15 and TRBJ1-2; 11 nucleotides align to TRBD1. The CDR3 is made up of 16 amino acids. The J segment lost 7 bases and the V segment lost 1 base, leaving 8 bases of the junction unmatched. Germline CDR1 and CDR2: LNHNV and YYDKDF (reference sequence).

This chain links TRBV27 with TRBJ2-5; D might be TRBD2 (6 bases). The CDR3 contains 14 residues. V lost 6 bases, J lost 0 bases, and 11 bases lay in between. CDR1 is MNHEY and CDR2 is SMNVEV in the germline V gene (reference sequence). Here the CDR3 reads CASRLLANQETQYF. CDR3 nucleotide sequence: TGTGCCAGCAGATTGCTAGCGAACCAAGAGACCCAGTACTTC.

This rearrangement joins TRBV15 to TRBJ2-1, with 14 bases matching TRBD2. The CDR3 totals 14 residues. CDR1 is LNHNV, CDR2 YYDKDF, per germline (reference sequence). Trimming cost V 5 bases and J 6 bases; bases outside gene matches: 0. DNA for the CDR3: TGTGCCACCAGCGGGACTAGCGGGAGCAATGAGCAGTTCTTC. Protein product: CATSGTSGSNEQFF.

The chain carries TRBV6-6 and TRBJ2-7; the D gene is possibly TRBD1 (6 bases). Between the trimmed V and J ends, which lost 0 bases and 2 bases, there was a span of 11 bases. Germline CDR1 and CDR2: MNHNY and SVGAGI (reference sequence). This CDR3 is built from 15 residues. CDR3 protein: CASSYSTGEPYEQYF. The CDR3 nucleotides read TGTGCCAGCAGTTACTCGACAGGCGAACCCTACGAGCAGTACTTC.

This chain links TRBV9 with TRBJ1-1, with 9 bases identical to TRBD1. CDR1 is SGDLS, CDR2 YYNGEE, per germline. This CDR3 has 14 amino acids. J lost 1 base, V lost 5 bases, and 3 bases had no gene match. The CDR3 spells CASSGQGQNTEAFF. CDR3 DNA: TGTGCCAGCAGTGGACAGGGGCAGAACACTGAAGCTTTCTTT.

CDR3 loop: CASSRDGTNTEAFF. As DNA, the CDR3 is TGTGCCAGCAGCAGGGACGGGACGAACACTGAAGCTTTCTTT. V and J are TRBV6-6 and TRBJ1-1; the D gene is possibly TRBD1 (5 bases). Germline CDR1 and CDR2: MNHNY and SVGAGI (reference sequence). V was clipped by 6 bases and J by 1 base, with 12 bases between them. There are 14 residues in the CDR3.

V usage is TRBV10-1 and J usage is TRBJ2-3, with 11 positions matching TRBD2. The junction had 5 bases not matched to a gene; V was cut back by 4 bases and J by 2 bases. CDR3 size: 16 residues. Germline V gene data show CDR1 as WNHNN and CDR2 as SYGVQD (reference sequence). Written as DNA, the CDR3 is TGCGCCAGCAGTGTCCTAGCGGGAGGCTTCACAGATACGCAGTATTTT. It codes for CASSVLAGGFTDTQYF.

There are a few counts of this clone. This chain connects TRBV5-1 to TRBJ2-7; D call uncertain. CDR1 and CDR2 (germline): SGHRS, YFSETQ. Trimming took off 0 bases at V and 6 bases at J, with 10 bases between the two ends. The CDR3 is made up of 13 amino acids. CDR3 sequence reads: CASSLVAGLEQYF. CDR3 nucleotides: TGCGCCAGCAGCTTGGTAGCCGGCCTCGAGCAGTACTTC. The variable domain in full, with the rest retrieved from reference TRBV5-1 and TRBJ2-7, is KAGVTQTPRYLIKTRGQQVTLSCSPISGHRSVSWYQQTPGQGLQFLFEYFSETQRNKGNFPGRFSGRQFSNSRSEMNVSTLELGDSALYLCASSLVAGLEQYFGPGTRLTVT.

A single count supports this clone. The gene calls are TRBV7-2 and TRBJ2-3; unclear D gene. The CDR3 extends over 15 amino acids. V was shortened by 0 bases and J by 0 bases, with 7 bases between the two germline ends. CDR1 and CDR2 (germline): SGHTA, FQGNSA. CDR3 region: CASSLAVTSTDTQYF. The CDR3 DNA sequence: TGTGCCAGCAGCTTAGCGGTTACTAGCACAGATACGCAGTATTTT.

V usage is TRBV4-1 and J usage is TRBJ2-5, with 9 bases fitting TRBD1. Germline CDR1 is MGHRA and CDR2 is YSYEKL. With 3 bases clipped from V and 4 bases from J, the junction kept 9 bases outside the gene matches. The CDR3 has 16 residues. The CDR3 nucleotides are TGCGCCAGCAGCCATCACGGACAGGGGATTGGAGAGACCCAGTACTTC. Protein product: CASSHHGQGIGETQYF.

The chain employs TRBV5-1 and TRBJ2-4, with unresolved D. This CDR3 comprises 13 residues. Germline CDR1 reads SGHRS; CDR2 reads YFSETQ. Trimming removed 1 base at V and 5 bases at J, with 7 bases between. CDR3 in amino acids: CASSLTAENIQYF. Here the CDR3 DNA reads TGCGCCAGCAGCTTGACAGCAGAAAACATTCAGTACTTC.